The next 18 T cell receptor beta chains were all read from a single sample in a study of cytomegalovirus exposure and HLA in healthy donors. Primers: 60 Vbeta forward and 13 Jbeta reverse. This table comes from immunoSEQ multiplex PCR, and its TCRdb copy is limited to in-frame clones, with some not included. Of 130,000 or so clones listed, 70% to 85% were seen once; the top ten hold 2.5% to 3.5%. Sequenced material: PBMCs. Every receptor here comes from a woman younger than 35 in good health and CMV-seropositive.

This clone has only one observation. The rearrangement joins TRBV9 to TRBJ2-1; D is possibly TRBD2 (7 bases). Looked up from germline, CDR1 is SGDLS and CDR2 is YYNGEE. V was trimmed by 0 bases and J by 8 bases, leaving 15 bases between them. There are 15 residues in the CDR3. Written as DNA, the CDR3 is TGTGCCAGCAGCGTAGGTGGGGGGGCCTCTTATGAGCAGTTCTTC. Translating it yields CASSVGGGASYEQFF.

The chain combines TRBV25-1 with TRBJ2-1, with 7 bases that match TRBD2. The J segment lost 7 bases and the V segment lost 4 bases, leaving 4 bases of the junction unmatched. The CDR3 is 13 residues long. The germline V gene has CDR1 MGHDK and CDR2 SYGVNS. CDR3 in amino acids: CASSGRTRNEQFF. The DNA for the CDR3 is TGTGCCAGCAGTGGACGGACTAGGAATGAGCAGTTCTTC.

This sequence joins TRBV11-2 and TRBJ1-3; no clear D gene. V lost 1 base and J lost 0, with 7 bases in between. CDR3 size: 15 residues. Germline lookup yields CDR1 SGHAT and CDR2 FQNNGV. DNA of the CDR3: TGTGCCAGCAGCTTAGTGGCCGTCTCTGGAAACACCATATATTTT. It yields the protein CASSLVAVSGNTIYF.

The chain uses TRBV2 and TRBJ1-2; 8 bases agree with TRBD1. The CDR3 has 14 residues. CDR1 and CDR2 from the germline V gene are SNHLY and FYNNEI. Trimming removed 3 bases from V and 3 bases from J; junction bases left unmatched: 3. The DNA of the CDR3 is TGTGCCAGCAGTGAGGACAGGGACCACTATGGCTACACCTTC. Translating it yields CASSEDRDHYGYTF.

This chain joins TRBV29-1 and TRBJ1-1; D is unclear. V dropped 6 bases and J dropped 2 bases, with 13 bases sitting between them. Germline CDR1 reads SQVTM; CDR2 reads ANQGSEA. The CDR3 totals 13 residues. This chain's CDR3 is CSVVDILNTEAFF. As DNA, the CDR3 is TGCAGCGTGGTCGACATCCTCAACACTGAAGCTTTCTTT.

The V and J genes are TRBV7-9 and TRBJ2-7; TRBD2 agrees at 8 bases. The length of the CDR3 is 16 residues. The germline V gene has CDR1 SEHNR and CDR2 FQNEAQ (reference sequence). J was trimmed by 5 bases and V by 5 bases; bases with no gene match: 14. CDR3 amino acids: CASSLLPGRGGHEQYF. The CDR3 DNA is TGTGCCAGCAGCCTACTCCCGGGACGGGGGGGCCACGAGCAGTACTTC.

The V and J genes are TRBV27 and TRBJ2-7, with D possibly TRBD1 on 5 matching bases. CDR3 length equals 14 residues. Germline V CDR1 and CDR2: MNHEY, SMNVEV (reference sequence). Trimming took 3 bases from V and 0 from J, leaving 9 bases between them. The CDR3 protein is CASSFSGLSYEQYF. The CDR3 nucleotides read TGTGCCAGCAGTTTCTCAGGGCTCTCCTACGAGCAGTACTTC.

The chain recombines TRBV6-5 with TRBJ1-1; possible D gene TRBD1, 6 bases. The CDR3 consists of 13 residues. Trimming removed 5 bases at V and 3 bases at J, with 10 bases between. The V gene's germline CDR1 is MNHEY and CDR2 SVGAGI. The CDR3 sequence: CASSQGSYTEAFF. In DNA, the CDR3 is TGTGCCAGCAGTCAGGGGAGTTACACTGAAGCTTTCTTT.

The chain uses TRBV5-1 and TRBJ1-1; 8 positions agree with TRBD1. V dropped 2 bases and J dropped 4; count of bases not matched to a gene: 4. This CDR3 comprises 14 residues. CDR1 is SGHRS and CDR2 is YFSETQ in the germline V gene. CDR3 DNA sequence: TGCGCCAGCAGCTTAAGGACAGGGCCCACTGAAGCTTTCTTT. Its protein product is CASSLRTGPTEAFF.

A remark on this clone: One end of the junction is discordant with germline, which a read error may explain. This sequence joins TRBV9 and TRBJ2-7, with 7 nucleotides matching TRBD1. The CDR3 is made up of 16 amino acids. Germline CDR1 and CDR2: SGDLS and YYNGEE. The CDR3 nucleotides read TGTGCTAGCAGCGTTAAGGAGACAGGGTGGATCGGGGAGCAGTACTTC. It yields the protein CASSVKETGWIGEQYF.

This rearrangement joins TRBV27 to TRBJ1-3; no clear D gene. Trimming pared 5 bases from V and 3 bases from J, leaving 17 bases between. Germline V gene lookup returns CDR1 MNHEY and CDR2 SMNVEV (reference sequence). The CDR3 consists of 16 residues. The CDR3 loop is CASSPAAGEGGNTIYF. Written as DNA, the CDR3 is TGTGCCAGCAGTCCAGCAGCGGGTGAAGGTGGAAACACCATATATTTT.

The V call is TRBV6-5, the J call TRBJ1-1; 7 bases line up with TRBD1. CDR1 is MNHEY and CDR2 is SVGAGI in the germline V gene. The CDR3 totals 15 residues. V lost 2 bases to trimming and J lost 2 bases; unmatched junction nucleotides: 5. The CDR3 region has the DNA TGTGCCAGCAGTTACCCCGACAGGGTAAACACTGAAGCTTTCTTT. Its protein product is CASSYPDRVNTEAFF.

J is TRBJ2-1 and V is TRBV5-1; perhaps TRBD1 as D (6 bases). The V gene lost 5 bases and the J gene lost 6 bases, with 15 bases spanning the gap. The CDR3 has 14 residues. CDR1 SGHRS and CDR2 YFSETQ come from the germline V gene. The CDR3 bases are TGCGCCAGCAGACTTGTCACAGGGACCAATGAGCAGTTCTTC. This translates into CASRLVTGTNEQFF.

The rearrangement uses TRBV30 and TRBJ1-2; D gene uncertain. The CDR3 is 15 residues long. From germline, CDR1 is GTSNPN and CDR2 SVGIG (reference sequence). V lost 1 base and J 0 bases, leaving 12 bases between the germline ends. The CDR3 loop is CAWSDGGLANYGYTF. DNA for the CDR3: TGTGCCTGGAGTGACGGAGGGTTAGCTAACTATGGCTACACCTTC.

The chain uses TRBV29-1 and TRBJ1-1; the D is unclear. The CDR3 is made up of 14 amino acids. V lost 4 bases, J lost 2 bases, and 14 bases lay in between. CDR1 SQVTM and CDR2 ANQGSEA come from the germline V gene. This CDR3 reads CSVAFAGFNTEAFF. CDR3 nucleotide sequence: TGCAGCGTTGCTTTTGCGGGCTTCAACACTGAAGCTTTCTTT. Combining the CDR3 with reference TRBV29-1 and TRBJ1-1 gives the whole variable domain SAVISQKPSRDICQRGTSLTIQCQVDSQVTMMFWYRQQPGQSLTLIATANQGSEATYESGFVIDKFPISRPNLTFSTLTVSNMSPEDSSIYLCSVAFAGFNTEAFFGQGTRLTVV.

The rearrangement uses TRBV5-5 and TRBJ2-7, with D possibly TRBD2 on 5 matching bases. V was clipped by 3 bases and J by 0 bases, with 19 bases between them. The CDR3 has 17 amino acids. Germline-derived CDR1 and CDR2 are SGHKS and YYEKEE (reference sequence). This CDR3 is CASSWESGIGYSYEQYF. The CDR3 bases are TGTGCCAGCAGCTGGGAGTCGGGGATAGGGTACTCCTACGAGCAGTACTTC.

The table lists this clone with a few counts. The chain recombines TRBV6-5 with TRBJ1-1; TRBD1 matches at 7 bases. This CDR3 is built from 15 residues. Germline CDR1 and CDR2: MNHEY and SVGAGI. V shed 6 bases and J 6 bases; nucleotides not matched to a gene: 13. The CDR3 reads CASREPLTGSAEAFF. CDR3 in DNA: TGTGCCAGCAGGGAACCTTTGACAGGGAGCGCTGAAGCTTTCTTT.

This sequence joins TRBV11-2 and TRBJ2-7; TRBD1 agrees at 7 bases. The CDR3 loop spans 15 amino acids. Germline lookup yields CDR1 SGHAT and CDR2 FQNNGV. Unmatched junction bases numbered 8, after V lost 6 bases and J lost 0 bases. The CDR3 protein is CASRRPGQLSYEQYF. DNA of the CDR3: TGTGCCAGCAGACGTCCGGGACAGCTCTCCTACGAGCAGTACTTC.